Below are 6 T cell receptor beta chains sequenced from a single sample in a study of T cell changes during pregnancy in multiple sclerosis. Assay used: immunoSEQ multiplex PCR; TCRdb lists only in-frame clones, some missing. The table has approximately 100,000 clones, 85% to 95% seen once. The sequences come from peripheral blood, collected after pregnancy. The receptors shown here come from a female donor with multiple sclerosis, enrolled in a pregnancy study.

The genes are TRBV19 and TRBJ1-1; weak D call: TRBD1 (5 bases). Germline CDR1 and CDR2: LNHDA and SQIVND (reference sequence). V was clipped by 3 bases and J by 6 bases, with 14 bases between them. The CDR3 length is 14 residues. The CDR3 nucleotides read TGTGCCAGTAGTATCGGGGGTTATTCCCCTGAAGCTTTCTTT. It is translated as CASSIGGYSPEAFF.

CDR3 bases: TGTGCCAGCAGCTTGCCGGGATACAATCCCGAAAGCTCCTACGAGCAGTACTTC. This translates into CASSLPGYNPESSYEQYF. The chain is built from TRBV5-5 and TRBJ2-7, with D possibly matching TRBD2 (5 bases). The CDR3 spans 18 residues. V shed 1 base and J shed 0 bases, with 20 bases lying between them. Germline-derived CDR1 and CDR2 are SGHKS and YYEKEE (reference sequence).

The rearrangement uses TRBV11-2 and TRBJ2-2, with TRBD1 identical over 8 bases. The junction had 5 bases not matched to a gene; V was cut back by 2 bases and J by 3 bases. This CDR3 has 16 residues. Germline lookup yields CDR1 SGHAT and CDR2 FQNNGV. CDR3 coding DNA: TGTGCCAGCAGCTTACTCTCAGGGGGCTACACCGGGGAGCTGTTTTTT. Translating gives CASSLLSGGYTGELFF.

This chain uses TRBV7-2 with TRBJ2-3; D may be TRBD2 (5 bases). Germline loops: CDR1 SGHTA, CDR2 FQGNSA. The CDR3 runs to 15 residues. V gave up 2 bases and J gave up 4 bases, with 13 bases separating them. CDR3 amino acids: CASSLLSAGADTQYF. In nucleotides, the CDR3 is TGTGCCAGCAGCTTATTGTCCGCCGGGGCAGATACGCAGTATTTT.

In DNA, the CDR3 is TGTGCCAGCAGCCAAGGGGCCCACCAAGGCTACACCTTC. It codes for CASSQGAHQGYTF. V gene TRBV14 combines with J gene TRBJ1-2; D is uncertain. CDR3 size: 13 residues. Trimming shortened V by 1 base and J by 8 bases, and 11 bases separated the two germline ends. CDR1 is SGHDN, CDR2 FVKESK, per germline. Supplemented by reference TRBV14 and TRBJ1-2, the full variable domain reads EAGVTQFPSHSVIEKGQTVTLRCDPISGHDNLYWYRRVMGKEIKFLLHFVKESKQDESGMPNNRFLAERTGGTYSTLKVQPAELEDSGVYFCASSQGAHQGYTFGSGTRLTVV.

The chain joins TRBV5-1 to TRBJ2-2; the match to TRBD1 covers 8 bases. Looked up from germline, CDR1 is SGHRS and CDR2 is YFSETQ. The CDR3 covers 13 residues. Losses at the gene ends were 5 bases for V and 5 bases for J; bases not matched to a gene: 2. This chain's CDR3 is CASRDRVTGELFF. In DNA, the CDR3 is TGCGCCAGCAGGGACAGGGTGACCGGGGAGCTGTTTTTT.